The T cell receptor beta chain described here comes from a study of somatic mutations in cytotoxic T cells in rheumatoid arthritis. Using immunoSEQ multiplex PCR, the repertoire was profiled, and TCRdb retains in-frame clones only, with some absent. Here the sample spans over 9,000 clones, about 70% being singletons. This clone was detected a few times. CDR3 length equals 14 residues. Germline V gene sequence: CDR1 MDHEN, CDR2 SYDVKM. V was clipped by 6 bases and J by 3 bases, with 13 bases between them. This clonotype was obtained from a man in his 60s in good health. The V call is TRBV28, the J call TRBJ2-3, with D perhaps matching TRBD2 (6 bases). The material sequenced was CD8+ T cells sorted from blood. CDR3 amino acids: CASRTSGETDTQYF. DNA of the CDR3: TGTGCCAGCAGGACCTCGGGGGAAACAGATACGCAGTATTTT.